The 30 T cell receptor beta chains reported below all come from one sample, sequenced in a study of cytotoxic CD8 clonotypes in ibrutinib-treated CLL. The method was immunoSEQ multiplex PCR; TCRdb's version includes in-frame clones alone and lacks a portion of them. The table lists 110,000 to 150,000 clones, more than 75% of them singletons. Sequencing was performed on PBMCs, taken after 24 months of ibrutinib treatment. These receptors were taken from a human donor with chronic lymphocytic leukemia.

The rearrangement joins TRBV29-1 to TRBJ2-7; a possible D gene is TRBD2 (5 bases). Deletions cut 1 base from V and 6 bases from J, with 16 bases between. Per the germline V gene, CDR1 is SQVTM and CDR2 is ANQGSEA. The CDR3 totals 14 residues. As DNA, the CDR3 is TGCAGCGTTGAAGGGGCGACGGGGTCACTCGAGCAGTACTTC. It specifies CSVEGATGSLEQYF.

This chain joins TRBV19 and TRBJ2-7; D might be TRBD1 or TRBD2, each matching 6 bases. The CDR3 totals 14 residues. Looked up from germline, CDR1 is LNHDA and CDR2 is SQIVND (reference sequence). Trimming stripped 7 bases from V and 0 bases from J, with 13 bases between. Here the CDR3 reads CASTWGANSYEQYF. The CDR3 region has the DNA TGTGCCAGTACCTGGGGGGCAAACTCCTACGAGCAGTACTTC.

This chain links TRBV11-2 with TRBJ1-1; D uncertain. V was trimmed by 1 base and J by 1 base, leaving 10 bases between them. This CDR3 is 15 amino acids long. The V gene's germline CDR1 is SGHAT and CDR2 FQNNGV. CDR3 DNA sequence: TGTGCCAGCAGCTTAGTCGGCCGTGGGAACACTGAAGCTTTCTTT. Its protein is CASSLVGRGNTEAFF.

This clone showed up just once. V gene TRBV28 combines with J gene TRBJ2-7, with TRBD1 as a possible D gene (6 bases). This CDR3 is built from 15 residues. The V end was cut by 4 bases, the J end by 2 bases, with 15 bases between. The germline V gene encodes CDR1 MDHEN and CDR2 SYDVKM. CDR3 loop: CASSSPHRAPYEQYF. The CDR3 nucleotides are TGTGCCAGCAGTTCACCCCACAGGGCCCCCTACGAGCAGTACTTC.

The V call is TRBV9, the J call TRBJ2-1; maybe TRBD2 (6 bases). The CDR3 consists of 14 residues. With 4 bases removed from V and 9 bases from J, the gap between germline ends came to 17 bases. Germline CDR1 is SGDLS and CDR2 is YYNGEE. CDR3 DNA: TGTGCCAGCAGCCCCGGCCCAGTGGGGGGTGAGCAGTTCTTC. As protein: CASSPGPVGGEQFF.

The J gene is TRBJ2-1, the V gene TRBV2; TRBD1 matches 8 bases. Germline V CDR1 and CDR2: SNHLY, FYNNEI. V shed 6 bases, J shed 4 bases, and the junction held 8 bases outside the gene matches. This CDR3 has 15 amino acids. The CDR3 loop reads CASSEQGGSYNEQFF. The CDR3 nucleotides read TGTGCCAGCAGCGAACAGGGGGGCTCATACAATGAGCAGTTCTTC.

The rearrangement joins TRBV18 to TRBJ1-5; D unclear. Trimming took 4 bases from V and 0 from J, leaving 4 bases between them. The CDR3 sequence is 13 residues long. In germline, CDR1 is KGHSH, CDR2 LQKENI. The CDR3 nucleotides read TGTGCCAGCTCACAAATTAGCAATCAGCCCCAGCATTTT. The encoded protein is CASSQISNQPQHF.

The V call is TRBV6-5, the J call TRBJ2-7, with D perhaps being TRBD1 or TRBD2 (5 bases each). The CDR3 covers 12 residues. Trimming took off 0 bases at V and 11 bases at J, with 11 bases between the two ends. Germline V gene sequence: CDR1 MNHEY, CDR2 SVGAGI. As DNA, the CDR3 is TGTGCCAGCAGTTACTCCCGGGACCCCAAGTACTTC. Translating it yields CASSYSRDPKYF.

This chain joins TRBV7-8 and TRBJ1-3; tentative D call: TRBD1 (6 bases). This CDR3 is 16 amino acids long. Germline V gene sequence: CDR1 SGHVS, CDR2 FQNEAQ. V was cut by 1 base and J by 3 bases, with 13 bases left in between. DNA of the CDR3: TGTGCCAGCAGCTTAGTTGCGGGACACTATGGAAACACCATATATTTT. Amino acids: CASSLVAGHYGNTIYF.

V gene TRBV6-4 combines with J gene TRBJ1-5, with D possibly matching TRBD1 (5 bases). The germline V gene encodes CDR1 MRHNA and CDR2 SNTAGT. The CDR3 has 15 amino acids. V was clipped by 3 bases and J by 5 bases, with 14 bases between them. In DNA, the CDR3 is TGTGCCAGCAGTGAATCCTGGGGGGGGGATCAGCCCCAGCATTTT. Amino acid sequence: CASSESWGGDQPQHF.

The CDR3 reads CASSTSREPQYF. The CDR3 DNA follows: TGTGCCAGCAGCACCTCCAGGGAACCGCAGTATTTT. The gene calls are TRBV7-3 and TRBJ2-3; tentatively, D is TRBD1 (5 bases). Trimming removed 5 bases from V and 10 bases from J, with 13 bases in between. Germline lookup yields CDR1 SGHTA and CDR2 FQGTGA. This CDR3 is 12 amino acids long.

This clone was seen at least ten times. J is TRBJ2-1 and V is TRBV21-1; the table's D call, TRBD1, has no DNA check behind it. TRBV21-1 is a listed pseudogene. CDR3 length equals 9 residues. CDR3 sequence (DNA): TGTGCCAGAGGGACACAGCAGTTCTTC. Translation: CARGTQQFF.

This clone was observed once. The DNA for the CDR3 is TGTGCCAGCGCGGGTCCCTACGAGCAGTACTTC. It codes for CASAGPYEQYF. The chain combines TRBV28 with TRBJ2-7; the D gene is possibly TRBD2 (5 bases). V lost 8 bases and J 2 bases, leaving 7 bases between the germline ends. This CDR3 comprises 11 residues. CDR1 is MDHEN and CDR2 is SYDVKM in the germline V gene.

The CDR3 sequence: CASSPNDEQFF. The CDR3 DNA is TGTGCCAGCAGCCCCAACGATGAGCAGTTCTTC. The chain couples TRBV7-8 to TRBJ2-1; D not resolved. This CDR3 is built from 11 residues. V lost 5 bases and J lost 8, with 7 bases in between. The V gene's germline CDR1 is SGHVS and CDR2 FQNEAQ.

The table lists this clone with many counts. This sequence joins TRBV7-9 and TRBJ2-3; 12 nucleotides match TRBD2. V was clipped by 4 bases and J by 2 bases; unmatched bases: 7. Germline V gene sequence: CDR1 SEHNR, CDR2 FQNEAQ (reference sequence). CDR3 length: 17 amino acids. The CDR3 here is CASSSPGLAGLTDTQYF. The CDR3 DNA reads TGTGCCAGCAGCTCCCCGGGACTAGCGGGCCTCACAGATACGCAGTATTTT.

This rearrangement joins TRBV30 to TRBJ2-3, with a tentative D call TRBD1 (6 bases). This CDR3 contains 12 residues. The V gene lost 2 bases and the J gene lost 6 bases, with 9 bases spanning the gap. CDR1 GTSNPN and CDR2 SVGIG come from the germline V gene (reference sequence). The CDR3 nucleotides read TGTGCCTGGAGTCAGGGGTCCGATACGCAGTATTTT. This translates into CAWSQGSDTQYF.

The chain couples TRBV5-1 to TRBJ2-1; 10 bases line up with TRBD2. CDR1 and CDR2 from the germline V gene are SGHRS and YFSETQ. Trimming took 2 bases from V and 0 from J; bases not matched to a gene: 5. This CDR3 has 17 amino acids. CDR3: CASSFSASGSSYNEQFF. The CDR3 coding sequence is TGCGCCAGCAGCTTTTCGGCTAGCGGGAGCTCCTACAATGAGCAGTTCTTC.

The genes are TRBV5-1 and TRBJ1-6, with D possibly TRBD1 on 5 matching bases. This CDR3 is built from 16 residues. Trimming took 0 bases from V and 7 from J, leaving 14 bases between them. Germline V lookup: CDR1 SGHRS, CDR2 YFSETQ. CDR3 nucleotides: TGCGCCAGCAGCTTGGCCGGAGGCAGGGAAAATTCACCCCTCCACTTT. Encoded protein: CASSLAGGRENSPLHF.

The rearrangement uses TRBV5-5 and TRBJ2-1; 8 bases are a match to TRBD1. The CDR3 covers 15 residues. J was trimmed by 9 bases and V by 1 base; bases with no gene match: 9. The germline V gene encodes CDR1 SGHKS and CDR2 YYEKEE (reference sequence). DNA of the CDR3: TGTGCCAGCAGCTTGTGGGGTGACAGGGGCCGTGAGCAGTTCTTC. This translates into CASSLWGDRGREQFF.

This rearrangement joins TRBV7-9 to TRBJ2-7, with 9 bases aligning to TRBD2. This CDR3 spans 12 amino acids. The V segment lost 5 bases and the J segment 6 bases; nucleotides outside the gene matches: 2. The germline V gene encodes CDR1 SEHNR and CDR2 FQNEAQ (reference sequence). As DNA, the CDR3 is TGTGCCAGCAGCCCGCGGGGGGGCGAGCAGTACTTC. This sequence encodes CASSPRGGEQYF.

This chain joins TRBV10-2 and TRBJ2-3; unclear D gene. V was cut by 6 bases and J by 5 bases, with 12 bases left in between. Germline CDR1 is WSHSY and CDR2 is SAAADI. The CDR3 loop spans 13 amino acids. CDR3 sequence reads: CASRDPVGDTQYF. CDR3 nucleotide sequence: TGCGCCAGCAGGGACCCAGTAGGAGATACGCAGTATTTT.

The rearrangement uses TRBV18 and TRBJ2-6, with D perhaps matching TRBD1 (5 bases). CDR3 length equals 16 residues. Germline V CDR1 and CDR2: KGHSH, LQKENI. Trimming removed 0 bases at V and 0 bases at J, with 6 bases between. CDR3 protein: CASSPPGASGANVLTF. The CDR3 region has the DNA TGTGCCAGCTCACCACCAGGGGCCTCTGGGGCCAACGTCCTGACTTTC.

This chain uses TRBV5-1 with TRBJ1-6; 9 bases line up with TRBD1. The CDR3 covers 14 residues. Germline V CDR1 and CDR2: SGHRS, YFSETQ. V dropped 4 bases and J dropped 9; count of bases not matched to a gene: 5. CDR3 region: CASSPGQGGSPLHF. CDR3 coding DNA: TGCGCCAGCAGCCCGGGACAGGGCGGTTCACCCCTCCACTTT.

The chain is built from TRBV19 and TRBJ1-1; 11 bases are shared with TRBD1. Unmatched junction bases numbered 6, after V lost 5 bases and J lost 10 bases. Per germline, CDR1 LNHDA and CDR2 SQIVND (reference sequence). CDR3 length: 13 residues. The CDR3 nucleotides read TGTGCCAGTAGTCCAGGGACAGGGGGTCCAGCTTTCTTT. The encoded protein is CASSPGTGGPAFF.

This clone was found a few times. The junction departs from germline at one end; a sequencing error may be responsible. The CDR3: CASSYSGQDHF. In nucleotides, the CDR3 is TGTGCCAGCAGTTACTCCGGACAGGACCACTTT. The chain has TRBV6-5 and TRBJ1-1, with TRBD1 identical over 7 bases. CDR1 and CDR2 from the germline V gene are MNHEY and SVGAGI. The CDR3 is 11 amino acids.

This rearrangement joins TRBV28 to TRBJ1-2; no clear D. CDR1 and CDR2 from the germline V gene are MDHEN and SYDVKM. The ends were cut back, 5 bases at V and 1 base at J, with 8 bases in the middle. This CDR3 has 13 residues. The CDR3 loop reads CASSPTINYGYTF. The CDR3 bases are TGTGCCAGCAGTCCGACCATTAACTATGGCTACACCTTC.

The CDR3 bases are TGTGCCAGCAGTCGGGAGGCCGGAGATGAGCAGTTCTTC. This encodes CASSREAGDEQFF. V is TRBV2 and J is TRBJ2-1, with 7 bases lining up with TRBD2. This CDR3 spans 13 amino acids. With V trimmed by 5 bases and J by 8 bases, 6 bases remained unmatched. Germline V gene data show CDR1 as SNHLY and CDR2 as FYNNEI. Filled out from reference TRBV2 and TRBJ2-1, the complete variable domain reads EPEVTQTPSHQVTQMGQEVILRCVPISNHLYFYWYRQILGQKVEFLVSFYNNEISEKSEIFDDQFSVERPDGSNFTLKIRSTKLEDSAMYFCASSREAGDEQFFGPGTRLTVL.

The V gene is TRBV28, the J gene TRBJ2-5, with a possible D match to TRBD1 (6 bases). The CDR3 has 15 residues. Germline V gene sequence: CDR1 MDHEN, CDR2 SYDVKM. The V and J ends lost 5 bases and 3 bases respectively, with 16 bases between them. The DNA for the CDR3 is TGTGCCAGCAGTGCCACCGGGACACCCAAAGAGACCCAGTACTTC. Protein product: CASSATGTPKETQYF.

V usage is TRBV7-6 and J usage is TRBJ2-7; D is ambiguous. This CDR3 region has 14 residues. V shed 5 bases and J shed 1 base, with 12 bases lying between them. From germline, CDR1 is SGHVS and CDR2 FNYEAQ. The CDR3 nucleotides read TGTGCCAGCAGCAACCCCGGGTTTTCCTACGAGCAGTACTTC. Amino acids: CASSNPGFSYEQYF.

The CDR3 reads CASSWTDNYGYTF. The DNA for the CDR3 is TGTGCCAGCAGCTGGACAGATAACTATGGCTACACCTTC. The V call is TRBV6-1, the J call TRBJ1-2, with D tentatively TRBD1 (6 bases). The CDR3 has 13 residues. Trimming shortened V by 6 bases and J by 1 base, and 9 bases separated the two germline ends. Germline values: CDR1 MNHNS, CDR2 SASEGT.